The rows below give T cell receptor beta chains drawn from one sample of a study of blood T cell repertoires in COVID-19. The data were produced by immunoSEQ multiplex PCR, yet TCRdb's version contains in-frame clones alone and is incomplete. The table shows 250,000 to 300,000 clones, with 85% to 90% occurring only once. Material for sequencing was peripheral blood. Every receptor here comes from a woman aged 50 to 60 with COVID-19, enrolled during active disease. Each CDR3 is given with its conserved first and last residue. The order of the fields is CDR3 DNA, CDR3 protein, clone size, J gene, V gene, D gene. D genes are given only for firm matches. Not all rows give a size; the values are once, few, many and, for expanded clones, a class.

CDR3 DNA: TGTGCCAGCAGTTTGGCGGACAGGCCCGTTGGCGAGCAGTACTTC
CDR3 protein: CASSLADRPVGEQYF
clone size: -
J gene: TRBJ2-7
V gene: TRBV28
D gene: TRBD1

CDR3 DNA: TGTGCCTGGAGTGGGGACAGGGTTAGAGGCAATCAGCCCCAGCATTTT
CDR3 protein: CAWSGDRVRGNQPQHF
clone size: -
J gene: TRBJ1-5
V gene: TRBV30
D gene: TRBD1

CDR3 DNA: TGTGCCAGCAGCGCCCGACTAGCGGGAGGGCTATATACGCAGTATTTT
CDR3 protein: CASSARLAGGLYTQYF
clone size: once
J gene: TRBJ2-3
V gene: TRBV9
D gene: TRBD2

CDR3 DNA: TGTGCCAGCAGCTTGGGCGGAAGCTATGGCTACACCTTC
CDR3 protein: CASSLGGSYGYTF
clone size: -
J gene: TRBJ1-2
V gene: TRBV5-6
D gene: -

CDR3 DNA: TGCGCCAGCAGCTTGGCCGGACTAGCCCCCAATGAGCAGTTCTTC
CDR3 protein: CASSLAGLAPNEQFF
clone size: -
J gene: TRBJ2-1
V gene: TRBV5-1
D gene: TRBD2

CDR3 DNA: TGTGCCAGCAGCGACAGGGGGCGAGAAAAACTGTTTTTT
CDR3 protein: CASSDRGREKLFF
clone size: -
J gene: TRBJ1-4
V gene: TRBV6-5
D gene: TRBD1

CDR3 DNA: TGTGCCAGCAGCTCTAGCGGGAGATTCAATGAGCAGTTCTTC
CDR3 protein: CASSSSGRFNEQFF
clone size: -
J gene: TRBJ2-1
V gene: TRBV19
D gene: TRBD2

CDR3 DNA: TGTGCCAGCAGTTTTGAGTGGAATACAGGTCCGGGCAATCAGCCCCAGCATTTT
CDR3 protein: CASSFEWNTGPGNQPQHF
clone size: -
J gene: TRBJ1-5
V gene: TRBV7-9
D gene: -

CDR3 DNA: TGCGCCAGCAGCTTCTGGACTAGCGGAGGAAGGAGCAACAATGAGCAGTTCTTC
CDR3 protein: CASSFWTSGGRSNNEQFF
clone size: -
J gene: TRBJ2-1
V gene: TRBV5-1
D gene: TRBD2

CDR3 DNA: TGTGCCAGCAGTTACCGGGACAGGGTTGGTGGCTACACCTTC
CDR3 protein: CASSYRDRVGGYTF
clone size: -
J gene: TRBJ1-2
V gene: TRBV6-5
D gene: TRBD1

CDR3 DNA: TGCGCCAGCAGCTTGCGACAGAGCTCCTACAATGAGCAGTTCTTC
CDR3 protein: CASSLRQSSYNEQFF
clone size: -
J gene: TRBJ2-1
V gene: TRBV5-1
D gene: -

CDR3 DNA: TGTGCTAGTGGTTTGTTCGCAGGAGAGCAGTACTTC
CDR3 protein: CASGLFAGEQYF
clone size: -
J gene: TRBJ2-7
V gene: TRBV12-5
D gene: -

CDR3 DNA: TGCAGCGTTGGACCCGGTGGAGACTACGAGCAGTACTTC
CDR3 protein: CSVGPGGDYEQYF
clone size: -
J gene: TRBJ2-7
V gene: TRBV29-1
D gene: -

CDR3 DNA: TGTGCCACCGCGACGAGGGGGGGGAATCAGCCCCAGCATTTT
CDR3 protein: CATATRGGNQPQHF
clone size: -
J gene: TRBJ1-5
V gene: TRBV24-1
D gene: -

CDR3 DNA: TGTGCCAGCAGTTTACCGGTCCCACGGAATTCACCCCTCCACTTT
CDR3 protein: CASSLPVPRNSPLHF
clone size: -
J gene: TRBJ1-6
V gene: TRBV28
D gene: -

CDR3 DNA: TGTGCCACCAGCAGAGATCCAGGGACTAGCGGGAGGGCGGGGGAGACCCAGTACTTC
CDR3 protein: CATSRDPGTSGRAGETQYF
clone size: -
J gene: TRBJ2-5
V gene: TRBV15
D gene: TRBD2

CDR3 DNA: TGTGCCAGTAGTATAGCACCGACCGGAGGCTATGTGATTGGCTACACCTTC
CDR3 protein: CASSIAPTGGYVIGYTF
clone size: once
J gene: TRBJ1-2
V gene: TRBV19
D gene: -

CDR3 DNA: TGTGCCAGCAGCCAAGAACCCACAGGAGGGAGGGACATATTCAACTCTGGAAACACCATATATTTT
CDR3 protein: CASSQEPTGGRDIFNSGNTIYF
clone size: -
J gene: TRBJ1-3
V gene: TRBV3-1/TRBV3-2
D gene: -

CDR3 DNA: TGTGCCAGCAGCCATCTAGGACAGGGGGACACCGGGGAGCTGTTTTTT
CDR3 protein: CASSHLGQGDTGELFF
clone size: -
J gene: TRBJ2-2
V gene: TRBV4-2
D gene: TRBD1

CDR3 DNA: TGTGCCTGGGATCGTAACACAGATACGCAGTATTTT
CDR3 protein: CAWDRNTDTQYF
clone size: -
J gene: TRBJ2-3
V gene: TRBV30
D gene: -

CDR3 DNA: TGTGCCACCAGTGAACCTATCCACAATGAGCAGTTCTTC
CDR3 protein: CATSEPIHNEQFF
clone size: -
J gene: TRBJ2-1
V gene: TRBV24-1
D gene: -

CDR3 DNA: TGTGCCTGGAGTGTACGCAGGGTAGGCCTAGCGGGAGAAACCGGGGAGCTGTTTTTT
CDR3 protein: CAWSVRRVGLAGETGELFF
clone size: -
J gene: TRBJ2-2
V gene: TRBV30
D gene: TRBD2

CDR3 DNA: TGTGCCACCAGTGAACTTGACAGCTCGAGAGATACGCAGTATTTT
CDR3 protein: CATSELDSSRDTQYF
clone size: -
J gene: TRBJ2-3
V gene: TRBV24-1
D gene: -

CDR3 DNA: TGTGCCAGCAGCTTAGTACCAGGGGGCGGTCAGCCCCAGCATTTT
CDR3 protein: CASSLVPGGGQPQHF
clone size: -
J gene: TRBJ1-5
V gene: TRBV7-2
D gene: TRBD1

CDR3 DNA: TGTGCCAGCAGCCCTCGGAGGGTGATAAACACTGAAGCTTTCTTT
CDR3 protein: CASSPRRVINTEAFF
clone size: -
J gene: TRBJ1-1
V gene: TRBV5-6
D gene: -

CDR3 DNA: TGTGCCAGCAGCCGCGGACAGGGGGCAGGTGGCTACACCTTC
CDR3 protein: CASSRGQGAGGYTF
clone size: -
J gene: TRBJ1-2
V gene: TRBV3-1/TRBV3-2
D gene: TRBD1

CDR3 DNA: TGTGCCAGCAGTTCCAATGCCGGGACTAGCGGGAGAGGGTACGAGCAGTACTTC
CDR3 protein: CASSSNAGTSGRGYEQYF
clone size: once
J gene: TRBJ2-7
V gene: TRBV27
D gene: TRBD2

CDR3 DNA: TGTGCCAGCAGCCCCCGACTAGCGGGGGCCACAGATACGCAGTATTTT
CDR3 protein: CASSPRLAGATDTQYF
clone size: -
J gene: TRBJ2-3
V gene: TRBV9
D gene: TRBD2

CDR3 DNA: TGCAGCGTCCTCGCGGGGACAGGGGGGTCAGATACGCAGTATTTT
CDR3 protein: CSVLAGTGGSDTQYF
clone size: -
J gene: TRBJ2-3
V gene: TRBV29-1
D gene: TRBD1

CDR3 DNA: TGCGCCAGCAGCCAAGGGCAAGATACGCAGTATTTT
CDR3 protein: CASSQGQDTQYF
clone size: -
J gene: TRBJ2-3
V gene: TRBV4-3
D gene: -

CDR3 DNA: TGTGCCAGCAGCTTGGGCTTGAATAGCGGGAGCGGTGAGACCCAGTACTTC
CDR3 protein: CASSLGLNSGSGETQYF
clone size: -
J gene: TRBJ2-5
V gene: TRBV5-4
D gene: TRBD2

CDR3 DNA: TGTGCCAGAAGCTTTCAGGGAGGCACTGAAGCTTTCTTT
CDR3 protein: CARSFQGGTEAFF
clone size: -
J gene: TRBJ1-1
V gene: TRBV5-3
D gene: -

CDR3 DNA: TGCAGCGCCGGGACAGGGTCAACTAGCTCTGGGGCCAACGTCCTGACTTTC
CDR3 protein: CSAGTGSTSSGANVLTF
clone size: -
J gene: TRBJ2-6
V gene: TRBV29-1
D gene: TRBD1

CDR3 DNA: TGTGCCACCAGTGACCCGGGACAGGCCCCCGCACAAGCTTTCTTT
CDR3 protein: CATSDPGQAPAQAFF
clone size: once
J gene: TRBJ1-1
V gene: TRBV24-1
D gene: TRBD1

CDR3 DNA: TGTGCCACCCTGGACAGCGCTAATTATGGCTACACCTTC
CDR3 protein: CATLDSANYGYTF
clone size: -
J gene: TRBJ1-2
V gene: TRBV19
D gene: -

CDR3 DNA: TGCGCCAGCAGCTTGGATGGACAGGGGGCGAACGAGCAGTACTTC
CDR3 protein: CASSLDGQGANEQYF
clone size: once
J gene: TRBJ2-7
V gene: TRBV5-1
D gene: TRBD1

CDR3 DNA: TGTGCCAGCAGCCAAGGGCACCCCACTGAAGCTTTCTTT
CDR3 protein: CASSQGHPTEAFF
clone size: -
J gene: TRBJ1-1
V gene: TRBV3-1/TRBV3-2
D gene: -

CDR3 DNA: TGTGCCAGCAGCGTAGGGGGAGGGCCGTCGAGGGAGCTGTTTTTT
CDR3 protein: CASSVGGGPSRELFF
clone size: -
J gene: TRBJ2-2
V gene: TRBV9
D gene: TRBD2

CDR3 DNA: TGTGCCAGCAGCTCCCAGGCGGGAACTATGTACAATGAGCAGTTCTTC
CDR3 protein: CASSSQAGTMYNEQFF
clone size: -
J gene: TRBJ2-1
V gene: TRBV7-2
D gene: -

CDR3 DNA: TGTGCCAGCAGGACGATACAGGGCTTTGAGAATGAGCAGTTCTTC
CDR3 protein: CASRTIQGFENEQFF
clone size: -
J gene: TRBJ2-1
V gene: TRBV6-5
D gene: -

CDR3 DNA: TGTGCCAGCAGCAAAGTGGGACAGGGCAGTTACGAGCAGTACTTC
CDR3 protein: CASSKVGQGSYEQYF
clone size: -
J gene: TRBJ2-7
V gene: TRBV7-9
D gene: TRBD1

CDR3 DNA: TGTGCCAGCAGTTACGGTCAGGTTGGGGAAGCTTTCTTT
CDR3 protein: CASSYGQVGEAFF
clone size: once
J gene: TRBJ1-1
V gene: TRBV6-5
D gene: -

CDR3 DNA: TGTGCCAGCAGCCCGGATACGGGACAGGGGGCGTACTACGAGCAGTACTTC
CDR3 protein: CASSPDTGQGAYYEQYF
clone size: -
J gene: TRBJ2-7
V gene: TRBV5-6
D gene: TRBD1

CDR3 DNA: TGCGCCAGCAGCTTGGATAGCGTCTATGGCTACACCTTC
CDR3 protein: CASSLDSVYGYTF
clone size: -
J gene: TRBJ1-2
V gene: TRBV5-1
D gene: -

CDR3 DNA: TGTGCCAGCAGTAGGACATCAGGAAACACCATATATTTT
CDR3 protein: CASSRTSGNTIYF
clone size: -
J gene: TRBJ1-3
V gene: TRBV3-1/TRBV3-2
D gene: -

CDR3 DNA: TGCGCCAGCAGTGAGTCTCGTGGGGGCTTCACAGATACGCAGTATTTT
CDR3 protein: CASSESRGGFTDTQYF
clone size: -
J gene: TRBJ2-3
V gene: TRBV10-1
D gene: -

CDR3 DNA: TGTGCCAGCTCACCACCCATCGGGACTACCTTCTACGAGCAGTACTTC
CDR3 protein: CASSPPIGTTFYEQYF
clone size: -
J gene: TRBJ2-7
V gene: TRBV18
D gene: TRBD2

CDR3 DNA: TGTGCCAGCAGCCAGATAGCGGGAGTCTCCTACGAGCAGTACTTC
CDR3 protein: CASSQIAGVSYEQYF
clone size: -
J gene: TRBJ2-7
V gene: TRBV7-8
D gene: TRBD2

CDR3 DNA: TGTGCCAGCAGCGAATTCCGACTAGTCAGCTACGAGCAGTACTTC
CDR3 protein: CASSEFRLVSYEQYF
clone size: -
J gene: TRBJ2-7
V gene: TRBV7-9
D gene: -

CDR3 DNA: TGTGCCAGCAGCCTACGCAGGGTCGTCTACGAGCAGTACTTC
CDR3 protein: CASSLRRVVYEQYF
clone size: -
J gene: TRBJ2-7
V gene: TRBV7-8
D gene: -

CDR3 DNA: TGTGCCAGCAGCGAAGTATCTCCGGGAGGGCCCCAAGAGACCCAGTACTTC
CDR3 protein: CASSEVSPGGPQETQYF
clone size: -
J gene: TRBJ2-5
V gene: TRBV11-2
D gene: TRBD2

CDR3 DNA: TGCAGTGCTAGGGGGACAGCTGAAGCTTTCTTT
CDR3 protein: CSARGTAEAFF
clone size: -
J gene: TRBJ1-1
V gene: TRBV20-1
D gene: TRBD1

CDR3 DNA: TGTGCCAGCAGCTTTTCAGGGGCTGGAAACACCATATATTTT
CDR3 protein: CASSFSGAGNTIYF
clone size: -
J gene: TRBJ1-3
V gene: TRBV7-9
D gene: -